What follows are 18 T cell receptor beta chains derived from one specimen sequenced in a study of beta chain features in type 1 diabetes. Investigators reverse transcribed all isolated RNA, so they sequenced expressed TCRB transcripts. Repertoires were generated with immunoSEQ multiplex PCR, while TCRdb's copy carries only in-frame clones and drops some. Of 400,000 to 450,000 clones listed, approximately 15% are singletons. The sequenced material came from naive CD4+ T cells from blood. These receptors were collected from a man aged 25-45 years in good health.

This clone was recorded many times. The chain couples TRBV7-9 to TRBJ2-7, with TRBD2 as a possible D gene (6 bases). CDR1 and CDR2 from the germline V gene are SEHNR and FQNEAQ (reference sequence). CDR3 length: 14 amino acids. Trimming removed 4 bases from V and 5 bases from J, with 15 bases in between. CDR3 sequence: CASSSYGSRDEQYV. The CDR3 nucleotides read TGTGCCAGCAGCTCATACGGGAGTCGGGACGAGCAGTACGTC.

Notes on this clone: The sample has other DNA sequences that encode this CDR3 too. J is TRBJ2-1 and V is TRBV10-3; a possible D gene is TRBD2 (6 bases). CDR1 and CDR2 (germline): ENHRY, SYGVKD. This CDR3 spans 13 amino acids. Trimming left V 3 bases short and J 4 bases short, with 7 bases between. CDR3 region: CAISEGTYNEQFF. The CDR3 DNA sequence: TGTGCCATCAGTGAAGGGACTTACAATGAGCAGTTCTTC.

This clone has a handful of counts. The chain employs TRBV5-4 and TRBJ2-1; a weak D match, TRBD1 (5 bases). This CDR3 region has 12 residues. Germline values: CDR1 SGHNT, CDR2 YYREEE (reference sequence). Trimming pared 0 bases from V and 12 bases from J, leaving 10 bases between. The CDR3 region is CASSLERGPQFF. In DNA, the CDR3 is TGTGCCAGCAGCTTGGAAAGGGGTCCGCAGTTCTTC.

The chain has TRBV7-8 and TRBJ1-5; 12 nucleotides match TRBD1. V shed 3 bases and J 4 bases; nucleotides not matched to a gene: 7. From germline, CDR1 is SGHVS and CDR2 FQNEAQ. The CDR3 spans 17 residues. CDR3 region: CASSLRDRGLWNQPQHF. CDR3 nucleotides: TGTGCCAGCAGCTTGCGGGACAGGGGGCTGTGGAATCAGCCCCAGCATTTT.

The chain joins TRBV7-6 to TRBJ1-2; possibly TRBD1 for D (6 bases). Germline lookup yields CDR1 SGHVS and CDR2 FNYEAQ. Deletions cut 5 bases from V and 0 bases from J, with 19 bases between. CDR3 size: 17 residues. CDR3 sequence reads: CASSRLQGQGPNYGYTF. The CDR3 DNA follows: TGTGCCAGCAGCCGTCTACAGGGACAAGGGCCTAACTATGGCTACACCTTC.

This clone was recorded a few times. The chain is built from TRBV7-9 and TRBJ1-6, with unresolved D. The CDR3 sequence is 14 residues long. The V gene lost 1 base and the J gene lost 7 bases, with 8 bases spanning the gap. In germline, CDR1 is SEHNR, CDR2 FQNEAQ (reference sequence). CDR3 loop: CASSLVERNSPLHF. Written as DNA, the CDR3 is TGTGCCAGCAGCTTAGTGGAGAGGAATTCACCCCTCCACTTT.

The chain carries TRBV18 and TRBJ2-2, with D hard to call. The V gene lost 7 bases and the J gene lost 0 bases, with 9 bases spanning the gap. CDR3 length: 14 amino acids. The V gene's germline CDR1 is KGHSH and CDR2 LQKENI. The CDR3 is CASWTLSNTGELFF. In nucleotides, the CDR3 is TGTGCCAGCTGGACGCTGTCGAACACCGGGGAGCTGTTTTTT. Combining the CDR3 with reference TRBV18 and TRBJ2-2 gives the whole variable domain NAGVMQNPRHLVRRRGQEARLRCSPMKGHSHVYWYRQLPEEGLKFMVYLQKENIIDESGMPKERFSAEFPKEGPSILRIQQVVRGDSAAYFCASWTLSNTGELFFGEGSRLTVL.

In this sample, this clone turned up a few times. The DNA for the CDR3 is TGTGCCTGGAGCCCAGCGGGAATCGCTGGCTACACCTTC. Translated: CAWSPAGIAGYTF. The rearrangement joins TRBV30 to TRBJ1-2, with D uncertain. Trimming took off 3 bases at V and 7 bases at J, with 15 bases between the two ends. Per the germline V gene, CDR1 is GTSNPN and CDR2 is SVGIG (reference sequence). This CDR3 spans 13 amino acids.

V and J are TRBV10-3 and TRBJ2-1; D tentatively fits TRBD1 or TRBD2 (6 bases each). V lost 0 bases and J lost 8, with 14 bases in between. Germline CDR1 reads ENHRY; CDR2 reads SYGVKD. The CDR3 loop spans 15 amino acids. The CDR3 spells CAISESYLGGDEQFF. The CDR3 DNA reads as TGTGCCATCAGTGAGTCGTATCTGGGGGGCGATGAGCAGTTCTTC.

This chain uses TRBV7-6 with TRBJ1-1; D is perhaps TRBD1 (6 bases). V lost 8 bases and J lost 8, with 15 bases in between. CDR3 length: 12 amino acids. Germline-derived CDR1 and CDR2 are SGHVS and FNYEAQ. The CDR3 nucleotides read TGTGCCAGCGGGAATACAGGGCCAGAAGCTTTCTTT. Translation: CASGNTGPEAFF.

The chain combines TRBV7-2 with TRBJ2-7, with 10 bases that match TRBD2. J lost 6 bases, V lost 4 bases, and 6 bases had no gene match. Looked up from germline, CDR1 is SGHTA and CDR2 is FQGNSA. The CDR3 extends over 14 amino acids. The CDR3 DNA follows: TGTGCCAGCAGCTCCCTAGCGGGGGTATCCGAGCAGTACTTC. Encoded protein: CASSSLAGVSEQYF.

The chain is built from TRBV13 and TRBJ1-1; D gene ambiguous. In germline, CDR1 is PRHDT, CDR2 FYEKMQ (reference sequence). The CDR3 extends over 13 amino acids. Trimming cost V 8 bases and J 1 base, with 11 bases left between them. The CDR3 is CASRMTGNTEAFF. The CDR3 DNA reads as TGTGCCAGCCGAATGACCGGGAACACTGAAGCTTTCTTT.

V gene TRBV6-1 combines with J gene TRBJ2-3; D is possibly TRBD1 or TRBD2 (5 bases each). This CDR3 contains 15 residues. Between the trimmed V and J ends, which lost 4 bases and 0 bases, there was a span of 11 bases. Looked up from germline, CDR1 is MNHNS and CDR2 is SASEGT. The CDR3 DNA reads as TGTGCCAGCAGTGGAGGGGCTGGGAGCACAGATACGCAGTATTTT. Translation gives CASSGGAGSTDTQYF.

The chain is built from TRBV6-5 and TRBJ2-3; D possibly corresponds to TRBD1 (6 bases). Germline CDR1 and CDR2: MNHEY and SVGAGI. CDR3 length equals 13 residues. V lost 6 bases, J lost 5 bases, and 12 bases lay in between. The CDR3 sequence is CASRQGLRDTQYF. In DNA, the CDR3 is TGTGCCAGCAGGCAGGGGCTCAGAGATACGCAGTATTTT.

This clone has more than one count but fewer than ten. The chain has TRBV28 and TRBJ2-7; 8 bases match TRBD2. This CDR3 has 14 residues. Trimming took 6 bases from V and 2 from J; bases not matched to a gene: 6. The germline V gene has CDR1 MDHEN and CDR2 SYDVKM. CDR3 in amino acids: CASSPREGPYEQYF. The CDR3 nucleotides read TGTGCCAGCAGCCCCCGGGAGGGACCCTACGAGCAGTACTTC.

The rearrangement uses TRBV29-1 and TRBJ1-2, with TRBD1 identical over 8 bases. V shed 5 bases, J shed 2 bases, and the junction held 4 bases outside the gene matches. This CDR3 region has 13 residues. Germline V gene lookup returns CDR1 SQVTM and CDR2 ANQGSEA. This CDR3 reads CSVQDRVNYGYTF. The CDR3 bases are TGCAGCGTTCAGGACAGGGTGAACTATGGCTACACCTTC.

The J gene is TRBJ2-3, the V gene TRBV5-6; D unclear. Germline V lookup: CDR1 SGHDT, CDR2 YYEEEE. The CDR3 consists of 15 residues. V lost 0 bases to trimming and J lost 2 bases, with 10 bases between them. CDR3 in amino acids: CASSLGPSVTDTQYF. For the CDR3, the DNA is TGTGCCAGCAGCTTGGGGCCTAGTGTCACAGATACGCAGTATTTT.

This clone was recorded a few times. V usage is TRBV7-3 and J usage is TRBJ2-1; 9 positions match TRBD2. Germline V gene data show CDR1 as SGHTA and CDR2 as FQGTGA. The junction had 12 bases not matched to a gene; V was cut back by 0 bases and J by 6 bases. The CDR3 loop spans 18 amino acids. The CDR3 DNA reads TGTGCCAGCAGCTTAACGTTCCCTAGCGGGATGGAAGGCAATGAGCAGTTCTTC. Protein sequence: CASSLTFPSGMEGNEQFF.